This T cell receptor (beta chain) was recovered during a study of cytomegalovirus exposure and HLA in healthy donors. This clone has just one count. Use of 60 Vbeta and 13 Jbeta primers characterized the PCR. The assay was immunoSEQ multiplex PCR, and TCRdb's table has in-frame clones only and misses some. The sample carries approximately 71,000 clones, roughly 78% recorded once. The CDR3 length is 14 residues. V gave up 6 bases and J gave up 0 bases, with 10 bases separating them. Germline assignment: CDR1 MGHDK and CDR2 SYGVNS. The chain uses TRBV25-1 and TRBJ2-3; perhaps TRBD2 as D (6 bases). The sequence came from a woman in her thirties or forties in good health and CMV-seropositive. Sequenced input: PBMCs. The CDR3 here is CASRGGTSTDTQYF. The DNA of the CDR3 is TGTGCCAGCAGGGGCGGGACCAGCACAGATACGCAGTATTTT.